This T cell receptor beta chain was recovered during a study of blood T cell repertoires in COVID-19. In the study overall: Donors in the United States, Italy and Spain gave samples during acute or convalescent COVID-19. The analysed material was cDNA or gDNA that came from T cells, B-cell-depleted T cells, or PBMCs.

This clone was detected only once. Authors' processing steps: It was from reference gene primer amplification that nucleated cell counts were estimated. Sequencing was performed with immunoSEQ multiplex PCR; in TCRdb, only in-frame clones are kept and a portion is missing. Clonal size and the V and J genes are those of that table, whereas D and trimming came from the DNA. The table records under 250,000 clones, roughly 83% of them present only once. This CDR3 is 15 amino acids long. V lost 6 bases, J lost 2 bases, and 17 bases lay in between. CDR1 MNHEY and CDR2 SMNVEV come from the germline V gene (reference sequence).

This TCR was sampled from a man at least 80 years old with acute or convalescent COVID-19. Sequenced material: peripheral blood. This rearrangement joins TRBV27 to TRBJ2-7, with D possibly matching TRBD2 (6 bases). The CDR3 here is CASRSSGTGTYEQYF. DNA for the CDR3: TGTGCCAGCAGGAGCTCCGGGACTGGTACCTACGAGCAGTACTTC.